This paragraph covers one T cell receptor beta chain sequence. TCRdb itself ran the 5' RACE reads through MiXCR, one entry per CDR3 protein. The sample contains some 290,000 distinct CDR3 sequences, roughly a tenth of which appear only once. This sample is drawn from a study of T cells after yellow fever vaccination. In the study overall: SMART-Seq v4 Ultra Low Input prepared libraries from low-cell fractions.

CDR1 and CDR2 from the germline V gene are MDHEN and SYDVKM. Trimming removed 2 bases from V and 6 bases from J, with 10 bases in between. The CDR3 is made up of 13 amino acids. Sequencing was performed on CD4+ T cells sorted from PBMCs, taken 45 days after the yellow fever booster vaccination. The source is a man aged 18 to 30 who received the YFV17D yellow fever vaccine. The chain carries TRBV28 and TRBJ1-2; D remains ambiguous. This chain's CDR3 is CASSLRTPDGYTF. The CDR3 DNA follows: TGTGCCAGCAGTTTACGTACCCCCGATGGCTACACCTTC.